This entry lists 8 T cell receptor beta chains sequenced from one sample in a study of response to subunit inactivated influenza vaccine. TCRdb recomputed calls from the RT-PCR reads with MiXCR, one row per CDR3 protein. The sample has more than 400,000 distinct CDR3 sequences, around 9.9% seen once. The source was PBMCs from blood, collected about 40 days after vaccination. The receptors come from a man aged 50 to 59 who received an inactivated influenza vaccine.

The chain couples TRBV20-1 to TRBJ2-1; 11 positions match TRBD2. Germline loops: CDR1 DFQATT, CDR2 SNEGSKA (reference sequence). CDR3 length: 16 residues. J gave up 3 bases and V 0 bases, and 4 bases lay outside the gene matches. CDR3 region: CSARELAGGGYNEQFF. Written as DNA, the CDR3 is TGCAGTGCTAGAGAGCTAGCGGGGGGTGGCTACAATGAGCAGTTCTTC.

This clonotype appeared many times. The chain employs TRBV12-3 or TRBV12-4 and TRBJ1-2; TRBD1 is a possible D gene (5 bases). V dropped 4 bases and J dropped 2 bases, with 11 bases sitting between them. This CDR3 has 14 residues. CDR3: CASSSGHTNYGYTF. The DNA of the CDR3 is TGTGCCAGCAGTTCTGGACACACCAACTATGGCTACACCTTC.

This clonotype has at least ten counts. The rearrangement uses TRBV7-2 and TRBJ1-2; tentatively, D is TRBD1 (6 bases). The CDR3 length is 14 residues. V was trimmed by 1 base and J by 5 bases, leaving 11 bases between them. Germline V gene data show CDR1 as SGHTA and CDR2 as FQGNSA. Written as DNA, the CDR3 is TGTGCCAGCAGCTTAGGGAGGACAGAGTATGGCTACACCTTC. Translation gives CASSLGRTEYGYTF.

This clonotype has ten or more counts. CDR3 sequence: CASRPAPADTEAFF. The CDR3 DNA sequence: TGTGCCAGCAGACCAGCCCCAGCGGACACTGAAGCTTTCTTT. The V gene is TRBV7-2, the J gene TRBJ1-1, with no clear D. CDR1 SGHTA and CDR2 FQGNSA come from the germline V gene. The CDR3 extends over 14 amino acids. Trimming took off 6 bases at V and 3 bases at J, with 14 bases between the two ends.

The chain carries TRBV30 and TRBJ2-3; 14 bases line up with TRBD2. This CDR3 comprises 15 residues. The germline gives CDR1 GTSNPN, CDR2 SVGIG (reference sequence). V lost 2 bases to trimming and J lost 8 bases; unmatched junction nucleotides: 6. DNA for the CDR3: TGTGCCTGGAGTAGACTAGCGGGGGGGTATGGTACGCAGTATTTT. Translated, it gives CAWSRLAGGYGTQYF.

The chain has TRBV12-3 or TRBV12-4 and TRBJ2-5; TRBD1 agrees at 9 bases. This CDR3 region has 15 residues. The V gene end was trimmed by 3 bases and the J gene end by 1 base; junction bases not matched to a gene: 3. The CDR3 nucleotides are TGTGCCAGCAGTTTGAGGGACAGGGTCCAAGAGACCCAGTACTTC. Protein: CASSLRDRVQETQYF.

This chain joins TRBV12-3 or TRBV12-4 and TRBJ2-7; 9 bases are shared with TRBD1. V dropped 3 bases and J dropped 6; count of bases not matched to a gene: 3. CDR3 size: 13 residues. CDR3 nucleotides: TGTGCCAGCAGTTTCACGACAGGGGGCGAGCAGTACTTC. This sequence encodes CASSFTTGGEQYF.

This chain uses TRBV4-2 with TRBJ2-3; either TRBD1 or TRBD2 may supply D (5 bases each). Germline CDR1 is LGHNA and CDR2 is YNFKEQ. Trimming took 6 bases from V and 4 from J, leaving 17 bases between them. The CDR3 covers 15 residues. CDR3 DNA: TGTGCCAGCAGTGGGGCGGGCCCTGGGGCAGATACGCAGTATTTT. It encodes CASSGAGPGADTQYF.